This note documents a single T cell receptor beta chain sequence. No antigen is known for it. The read gets to within 3 residues of the CDR3 end, and the germline J gene fills in the rest. For TCRbeta CDR3 sequencing, genomic DNA from the sorted cells was extracted using the QIAGEN DNeasy Blood and Tissue Kit. Through immunoSEQ, high-throughput TCRbeta CDR3 sequencing was done commercially, including PCR amplification with internal controls and bias correction. In the paper's pipeline: A unique productive TCRbeta sequence was defined by the CDR3 nucleotide sequence when primers matched, and otherwise by the CDR3 amino acid sequence together with the Vbeta and Jbeta genes. Sorting error was corrected by removing sequences shared between sorted populations at a frequency ratio of 2:1 or less, and the remaining shared sequences were assigned to the higher population. A sequence was defined as donor-reactive if the sequence was expanded at least 5-fold in CFSE-low cells compared with unstimulated cells and had a frequency of at least 0.01% in CFSE-low cells. Repertoire divergence was quantified by Jensen-Shannon divergence calculated from the top 100 TCRbeta sequences ranked by frequency. For samples with multiple sequencing runs, sorting error was corrected separately for each run before the runs were pooled. Imported from immuneACCESS, the table was reduced by TCRdb to in-frame sequences with V and J called. These copies leave out some clones; in studies compared against another copy, an unresolved V gene accounts for under half, and the cause of the remainder is not known. V and J calls and clone size are given by that table; D and trimming were obtained from the DNA. The sample's clone listing holds 30,000 or so clones. The ten top clones hold 6.5% to 8% of the sample.

This entry is derived from a study of Tregs in tolerant kidney transplant recipients (dated by TCRdb to the late 2010s). About the study as a whole: The transplants used related donors along with nonmyeloablative bone marrow transplantation, and in the human trials mixed chimerism was transient. TCRbeta sequencing was used in the study to identify donor-specific regulatory T cells before combined kidney and bone marrow transplantation, and the identified cells were then tracked after transplant. Study-wide findings and limitations: PCR primers changed over time for some patients, so nucleotide-level comparison across those patients' samples was not possible. The study was constrained by small patient numbers, and validation of the findings is required in larger populations and under other immunosuppression protocols. Although technical replication error seemed to be minimal, the question of biological reproducibility was not addressed directly. Expanding Tregs with activated donor B cells appeared to identify the most biologically relevant and donor-specific TCRbeta repertoire. Donor-specific Treg expansion exceeded global Treg expansion in tolerant patients, suggesting antigen-driven rather than nonspecific expansion.

CDR1 and CDR2 (GTSNPN, SVGIG) derive from the germline V gene (reference sequence). Germline trimming: 5 bases from V, 3 bases from J; junction bases outside gene matches: 5. From cysteine to phenylalanine, the CDR3 is 13 amino acids long. The CDR3 was read in part: 30 bases, with the frame set at base 1. The time point label, as the study defines it: blood sample drawn before combined kidney and bone marrow transplant. Thawed PBMCs were FACS-sorted into unstimulated Tregs (CD4+CD25+CD127-), CD4+ non-Tregs (CD4+CD25-), CD4 cells and CD8 cells. Patients were 4 combined kidney and bone marrow transplant recipients from the ITN036ST trial, and only these trial subjects had samples available. Healthy control blood was separated into PBMCs by Ficoll density gradient and cryopreserved, and patient PBMCs were collected both before and after transplant.

This receptor chain uses TRBV30 and TRBJ2-7; a stretch of 9 junction bases matches TRBD1. Sequenced here: CD8+ T cells from blood, sampled before the transplant. This receptor was identified in a human donor who received a combined kidney and bone marrow transplant. The DNA read from the CDR3 is TGTGCCTGGGACAGGGGGGGCTTCTACGAG. The translation is CAWDRGGFYE. The full CDR3 protein is CAWDRGGFYEQYF. The entire variable domain, with the stretches around the CDR3 drawn from the reference TRBV30 and TRBJ2-7 proteins, is SQTIHQWPATLVQPVGSPLSLECTVEGTSNPNLYWYRQAAGRGLQLLFYSVGIGQISSEVPQNLSASRPQDRQFILSSKKLLLSDSGFYLCAWDRGGFYEQYFGPGTRLTVT.